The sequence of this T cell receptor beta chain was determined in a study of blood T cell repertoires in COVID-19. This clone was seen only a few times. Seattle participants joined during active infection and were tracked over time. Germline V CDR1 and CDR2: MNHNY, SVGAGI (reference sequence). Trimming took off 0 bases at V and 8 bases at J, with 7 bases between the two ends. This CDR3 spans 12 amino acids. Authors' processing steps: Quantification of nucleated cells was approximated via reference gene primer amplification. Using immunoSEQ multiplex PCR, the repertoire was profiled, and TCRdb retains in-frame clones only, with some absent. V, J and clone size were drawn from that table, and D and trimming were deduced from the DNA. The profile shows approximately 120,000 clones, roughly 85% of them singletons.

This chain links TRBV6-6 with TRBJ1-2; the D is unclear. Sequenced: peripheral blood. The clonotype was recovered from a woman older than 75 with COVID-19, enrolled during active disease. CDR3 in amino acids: CASSYSTGGYTF. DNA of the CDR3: TGTGCCAGCAGTTACTCGACCGGGGGCTACACCTTC.